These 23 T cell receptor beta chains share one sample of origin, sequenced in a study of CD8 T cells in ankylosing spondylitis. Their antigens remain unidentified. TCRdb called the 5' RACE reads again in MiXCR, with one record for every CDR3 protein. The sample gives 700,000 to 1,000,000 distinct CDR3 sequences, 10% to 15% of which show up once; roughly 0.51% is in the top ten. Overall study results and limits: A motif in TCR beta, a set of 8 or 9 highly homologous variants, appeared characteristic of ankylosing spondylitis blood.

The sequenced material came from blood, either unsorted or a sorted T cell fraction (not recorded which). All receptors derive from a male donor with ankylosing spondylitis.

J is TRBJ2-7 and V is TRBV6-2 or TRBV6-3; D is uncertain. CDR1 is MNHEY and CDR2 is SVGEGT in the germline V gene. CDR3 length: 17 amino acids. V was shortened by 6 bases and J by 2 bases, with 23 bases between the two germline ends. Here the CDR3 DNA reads TGTGCCAGCAGATCATACCCTTCAGCTCGGGTCGCCTACGAGCAGTACTTC. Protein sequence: CASRSYPSARVAYEQYF.

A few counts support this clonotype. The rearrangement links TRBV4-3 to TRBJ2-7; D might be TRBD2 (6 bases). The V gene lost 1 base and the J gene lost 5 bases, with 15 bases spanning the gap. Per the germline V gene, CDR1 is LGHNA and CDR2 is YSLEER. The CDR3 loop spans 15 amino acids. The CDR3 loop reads CASSQVMGGGNEQYF. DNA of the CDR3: TGCGCCAGCAGCCAAGTTATGGGGGGTGGCAACGAGCAGTACTTC.

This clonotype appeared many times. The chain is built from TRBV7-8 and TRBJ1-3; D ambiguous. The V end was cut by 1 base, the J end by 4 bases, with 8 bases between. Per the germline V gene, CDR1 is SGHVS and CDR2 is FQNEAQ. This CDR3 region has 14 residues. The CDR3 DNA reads TGTGCCAGCAGCTTAGGGTTAGGAGGAAACACCATATATTTT. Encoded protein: CASSLGLGGNTIYF.

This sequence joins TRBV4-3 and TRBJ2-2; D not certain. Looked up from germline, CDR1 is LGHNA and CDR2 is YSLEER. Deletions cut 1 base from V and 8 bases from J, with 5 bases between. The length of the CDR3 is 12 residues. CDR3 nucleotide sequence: TGCGCCAGCAGCCAAGTTCTAGGGGAGCTGTTTTTT. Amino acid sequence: CASSQVLGELFF.

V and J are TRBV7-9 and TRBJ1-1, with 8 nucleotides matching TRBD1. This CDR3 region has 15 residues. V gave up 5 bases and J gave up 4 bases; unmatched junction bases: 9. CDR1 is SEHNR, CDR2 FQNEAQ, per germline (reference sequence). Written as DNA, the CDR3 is TGTGCCAGCAGCCCCCGGACAGGGTCGCGCACTGAAGCTTTCTTT. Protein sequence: CASSPRTGSRTEAFF.

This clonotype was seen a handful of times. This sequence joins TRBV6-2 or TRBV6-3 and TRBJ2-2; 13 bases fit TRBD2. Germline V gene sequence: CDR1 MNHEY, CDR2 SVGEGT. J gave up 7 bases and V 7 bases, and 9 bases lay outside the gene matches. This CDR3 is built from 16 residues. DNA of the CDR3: TGTGCCAGCACCTATCGACTAGCGGGGGGCGGCGGGGAGCTGTTTTTT. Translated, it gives CASTYRLAGGGGELFF.

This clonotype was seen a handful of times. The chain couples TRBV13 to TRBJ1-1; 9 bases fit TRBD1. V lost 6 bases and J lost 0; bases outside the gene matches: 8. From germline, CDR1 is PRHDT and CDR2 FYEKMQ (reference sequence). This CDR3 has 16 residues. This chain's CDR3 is CASSADRGRLNTEAFF. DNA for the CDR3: TGTGCCAGCAGTGCTGACAGGGGGAGGCTGAACACTGAAGCTTTCTTT.

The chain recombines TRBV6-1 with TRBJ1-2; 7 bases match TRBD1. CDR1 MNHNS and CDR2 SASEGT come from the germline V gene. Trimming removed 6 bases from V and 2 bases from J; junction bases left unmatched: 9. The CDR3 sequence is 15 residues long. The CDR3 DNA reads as TGTGCCAGCAGCTCATGGGACAGAGGAAACTATGGCTACACCTTC. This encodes CASSSWDRGNYGYTF.

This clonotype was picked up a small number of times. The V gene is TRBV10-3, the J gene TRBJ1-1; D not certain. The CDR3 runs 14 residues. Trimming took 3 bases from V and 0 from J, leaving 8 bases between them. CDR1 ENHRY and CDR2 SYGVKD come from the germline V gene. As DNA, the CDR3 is TGTGCCATCAGTGATTGGGCAGTGAACACTGAAGCTTTCTTT. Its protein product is CAISDWAVNTEAFF.

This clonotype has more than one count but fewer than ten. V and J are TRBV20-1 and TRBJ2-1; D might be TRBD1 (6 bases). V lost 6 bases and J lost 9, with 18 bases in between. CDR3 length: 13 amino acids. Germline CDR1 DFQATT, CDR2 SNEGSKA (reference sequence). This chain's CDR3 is CSAKQGTLGEQFF. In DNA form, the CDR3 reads TGCAGTGCGAAACAGGGTACACTTGGTGAGCAGTTCTTC.

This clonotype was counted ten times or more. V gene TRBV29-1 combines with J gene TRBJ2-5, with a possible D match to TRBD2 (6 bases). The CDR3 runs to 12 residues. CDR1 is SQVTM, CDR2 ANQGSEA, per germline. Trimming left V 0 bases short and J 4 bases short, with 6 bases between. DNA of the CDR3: TGCAGCGTTGAAGACGGGGGAGAGACCCAGTACTTC. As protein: CSVEDGGETQYF.

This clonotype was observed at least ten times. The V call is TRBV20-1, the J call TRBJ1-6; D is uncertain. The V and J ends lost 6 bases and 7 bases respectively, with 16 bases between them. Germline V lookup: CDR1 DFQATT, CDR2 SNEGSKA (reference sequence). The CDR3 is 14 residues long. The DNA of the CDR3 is TGCAGTGCCCTGAACGCGTATTTGAATTCACCCCTCCACTTT. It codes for CSALNAYLNSPLHF.

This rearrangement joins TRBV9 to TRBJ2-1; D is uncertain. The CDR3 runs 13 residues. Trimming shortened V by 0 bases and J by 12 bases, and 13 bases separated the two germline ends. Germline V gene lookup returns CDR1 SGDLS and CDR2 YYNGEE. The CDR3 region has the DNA TGTGCCAGCAGCGTAGGGGGATGGGGTGGGCAGTTCTTC. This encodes CASSVGGWGGQFF.

This CDR3 is CATSDPGQSAGELFF. CDR3 nucleotide sequence: TGTGCCACCAGTGACCCGGGACAGTCGGCCGGGGAGCTGTTTTTT. This sequence joins TRBV24-1 and TRBJ2-2, with TRBD1 identical over 7 bases. In germline, CDR1 is KGHDR, CDR2 SFDVKD. Losses at the gene ends were 4 bases for V and 6 bases for J; bases not matched to a gene: 7. The CDR3 length is 15 residues.

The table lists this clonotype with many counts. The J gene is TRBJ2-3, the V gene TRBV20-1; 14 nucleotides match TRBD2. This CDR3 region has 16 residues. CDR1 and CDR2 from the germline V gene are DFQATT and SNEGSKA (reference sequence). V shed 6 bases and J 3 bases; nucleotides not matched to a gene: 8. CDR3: CSATGLAGARTDTQYF. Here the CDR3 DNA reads TGCAGTGCAACGGGACTAGCGGGAGCGAGGACAGATACGCAGTATTTT.

CDR3 residues: CASSQVSGEEADTQYF. CDR3 nucleotides: TGCGCCAGCAGCCAAGTTTCGGGAGAGGAGGCAGATACGCAGTATTTT. The V call is TRBV4-3, the J call TRBJ2-3; the D gene is possibly TRBD2 (6 bases). The germline V gene has CDR1 LGHNA and CDR2 YSLEER. This CDR3 is 16 amino acids long. With 1 base removed from V and 4 bases from J, the gap between germline ends came to 15 bases.

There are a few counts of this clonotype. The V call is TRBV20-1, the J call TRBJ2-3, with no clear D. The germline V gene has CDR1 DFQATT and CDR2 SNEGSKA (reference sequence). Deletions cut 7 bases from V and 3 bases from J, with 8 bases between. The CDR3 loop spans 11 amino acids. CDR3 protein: CSVGWTDTQYF. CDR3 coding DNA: TGCAGTGTGGGGTGGACAGATACGCAGTATTTT.

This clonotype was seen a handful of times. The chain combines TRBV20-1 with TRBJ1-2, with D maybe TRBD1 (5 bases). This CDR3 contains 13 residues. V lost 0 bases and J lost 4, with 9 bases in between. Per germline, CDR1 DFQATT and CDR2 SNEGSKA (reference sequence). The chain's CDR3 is CSARDFQGYGYTF. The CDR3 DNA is TGCAGTGCTAGAGATTTCCAGGGCTATGGCTACACCTTC.

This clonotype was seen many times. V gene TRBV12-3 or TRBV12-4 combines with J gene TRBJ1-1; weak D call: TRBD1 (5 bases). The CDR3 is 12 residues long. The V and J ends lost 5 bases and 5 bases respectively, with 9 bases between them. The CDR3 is CASSRRQTEAFF. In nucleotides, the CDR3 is TGTGCCAGCAGTCGTCGACAGACTGAAGCTTTCTTT.

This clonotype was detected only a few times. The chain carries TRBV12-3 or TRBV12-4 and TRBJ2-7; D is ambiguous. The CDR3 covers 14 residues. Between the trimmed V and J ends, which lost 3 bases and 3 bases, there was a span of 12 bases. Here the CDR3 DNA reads TGTGCCAGCAGTTTGTCCGGACGTTACTACGAGCAGTACTTC. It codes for CASSLSGRYYEQYF.

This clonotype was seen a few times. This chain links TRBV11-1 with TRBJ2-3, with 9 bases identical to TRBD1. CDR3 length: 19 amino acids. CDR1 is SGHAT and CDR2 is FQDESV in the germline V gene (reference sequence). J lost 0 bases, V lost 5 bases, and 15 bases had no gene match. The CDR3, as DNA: TGTGCCAGCAGCATCACAGGGGGCTCGAATCGAGGTAGCACAGATACGCAGTATTTT. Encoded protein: CASSITGGSNRGSTDTQYF.

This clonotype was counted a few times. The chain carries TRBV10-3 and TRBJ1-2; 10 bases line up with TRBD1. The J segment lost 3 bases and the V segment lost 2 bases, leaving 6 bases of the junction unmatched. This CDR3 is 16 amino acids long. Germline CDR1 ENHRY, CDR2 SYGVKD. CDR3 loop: CAISEPGTGAHYGYTF. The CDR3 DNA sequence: TGTGCCATCAGTGAGCCGGGGACAGGGGCCCACTATGGCTACACCTTC.

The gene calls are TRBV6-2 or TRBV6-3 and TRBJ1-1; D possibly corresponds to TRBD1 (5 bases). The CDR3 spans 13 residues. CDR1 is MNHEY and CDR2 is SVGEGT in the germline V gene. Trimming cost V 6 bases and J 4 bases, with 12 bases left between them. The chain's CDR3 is CASRTTGGTEAFF. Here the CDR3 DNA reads TGTGCCAGCAGAACTACTGGGGGCACTGAAGCTTTCTTT.